This T cell receptor (beta chain) was identified during a study of cytomegalovirus exposure and HLA in healthy donors. This clone was found once. The antigen is undetermined. CDR1 is SGDLS, CDR2 YYNGEE, per germline. This CDR3 is 18 amino acids long. V lost 0 bases, J lost 0 bases, and 16 bases lay in between. Study-wide results and limits: Many donors shared some public TCRs, even though most TCR sequences were rare. Subsequent analysis of the 100 to 150 validation repertoires found a tendency for first-cohort TCR clusters to co-occur.

The protocol was immunoSEQ multiplex PCR, while the TCRdb copy is restricted to in-frame clones and leaves out a portion. The sample lists 300,000 to 350,000 clones; around 90% were seen once. The chain employs TRBV9 and TRBJ1-3; weak D call: TRBD1 (5 bases). The sequence came from a man between 25 and 39 years old in good health and CMV-seronegative. Sequencing was performed on PBMCs. The CDR3 is CASSVGGGDSYSGNTIYF. The CDR3 nucleotides are TGTGCCAGCAGCGTAGGAGGAGGGGACTCCTACTCTGGAAACACCATATATTTT.